The rows below give T cell receptor beta chains drawn from one sample of a study of response to subunit inactivated influenza vaccine. TCRdb processed the RT-PCR reads anew with MiXCR; each CDR3 protein has one entry. The data contain approximately 520,000 distinct CDR3 sequences, around 25% of them singletons. The sequencing here drew on CD4+ T cells sorted from PBMCs, taken around 5 days after vaccination. The receptor set was obtained from a man aged 50-60 years who received an inactivated influenza vaccine. Each CDR3 is given with its conserved first and last residue. Each record gives: J gene, V gene, D gene, clone size, CDR3 DNA, CDR3 protein. D genes are given only for firm matches. Clone size is not always given. Where it is, it says once, few, many or a class for expanded clones.

J gene: TRBJ2-3
V gene: TRBV24-1
D gene: TRBD2
clone size: few
CDR3 DNA: TGTGCCACCAGCTCCCAGCGGGAGTCCACAGATACGCAGTATTTT
CDR3 protein: CATSSQRESTDTQYF

J gene: TRBJ2-1
V gene: TRBV5-6
D gene: NA
clone size: NA
CDR3 DNA: TGTGCCAGCAGCTTGAAAGGTCCACCGAACAATGAGCAGTTCTTC
CDR3 protein: CASSLKGPPNNEQFF

J gene: TRBJ1-2
V gene: TRBV11-2
D gene: NA
clone size: few
CDR3 DNA: TGTGCCAGCAGCTTAGGTCGGCTGTCGCGAGGGAACTATGGCTACACCTTC
CDR3 protein: CASSLGRLSRGNYGYTF

J gene: TRBJ2-1
V gene: TRBV7-8
D gene: NA
clone size: few
CDR3 DNA: TGTGCCAGCAGCTTAGCGCGATGGGGATACAATGAGCAGTTCTTC
CDR3 protein: CASSLARWGYNEQFF

J gene: TRBJ2-6
V gene: TRBV6-4
D gene: NA
clone size: once
CDR3 DNA: TGTGCCAGCGCACAGGGTCCTGGGGCCAACGTCCTGACTTTC
CDR3 protein: CASAQGPGANVLTF

J gene: TRBJ1-5
V gene: TRBV7-2
D gene: NA
clone size: NA
CDR3 DNA: TGTGCCAGCAGCTTAGTGGTAGGTGTGGGGCAGCCCCAGCATTTT
CDR3 protein: CASSLVVGVGQPQHF

J gene: TRBJ2-2
V gene: TRBV20-1
D gene: NA
clone size: NA
CDR3 DNA: TGCAGTGCCGATCTAGGAAACACCGGGGAGCTGTTTTTT
CDR3 protein: CSADLGNTGELFF

J gene: TRBJ2-1
V gene: TRBV30
D gene: NA
clone size: few
CDR3 DNA: TGTGCCTCCCCTCGGCAGGGGCCCTACAATGAGCAGTTCTTC
CDR3 protein: CASPRQGPYNEQFF

J gene: TRBJ2-3
V gene: TRBV20-1
D gene: TRBD2
clone size: NA
CDR3 DNA: TGCAGCGTTACTAGCGGGGACACAGATACGCAGTATTTT
CDR3 protein: CSVTSGDTDTQYF

J gene: TRBJ1-1
V gene: TRBV5-1
D gene: NA
clone size: few
CDR3 DNA: TGCGCCAGCAGCTTGGATGCCACCCGGAGCACTGAAGCTTTCTTT
CDR3 protein: CASSLDATRSTEAFF

J gene: TRBJ2-5
V gene: TRBV20-1
D gene: NA
clone size: NA
CDR3 DNA: TGCAGTGCTCTCTGGCGGGACGGAGAGACCCAGTACTTC
CDR3 protein: CSALWRDGETQYF

J gene: TRBJ2-6
V gene: TRBV5-1
D gene: TRBD1
clone size: NA
CDR3 DNA: TGCGCCAGCAGCTTGGACAGGGGATGGGGAGATGGGGCCAACGTCCTGACTTTC
CDR3 protein: CASSLDRGWGDGANVLTF

J gene: TRBJ1-6
V gene: TRBV5-8
D gene: NA
clone size: NA
CDR3 DNA: TGTGCCAGCAGCTTTGGGGGTGGTTATTCACCCCTCCACTTT
CDR3 protein: CASSFGGGYSPLHF

J gene: TRBJ2-7
V gene: TRBV7-7
D gene: NA
clone size: NA
CDR3 DNA: TGTGCTAGCAGCTCCGGGTACTTC
CDR3 protein: CASSSGYF

J gene: TRBJ1-1
V gene: TRBV5-5
D gene: NA
clone size: NA
CDR3 DNA: TGTGCCAGCAGCTTGGGACAACGGACCAACACTGAAGCTTTCTTT
CDR3 protein: CASSLGQRTNTEAFF

J gene: TRBJ2-3
V gene: TRBV2
D gene: TRBD1
clone size: NA
CDR3 DNA: TGTGCCAGCTCCGGGACAGGGAACACAGATACGCAGTATTTT
CDR3 protein: CASSGTGNTDTQYF

J gene: TRBJ1-1
V gene: TRBV10-3
D gene: TRBD1
clone size: few
CDR3 DNA: TGTGCCATCAGAAGGGACAGCAGGAACACTGAAGCTTTCTTT
CDR3 protein: CAIRRDSRNTEAFF

J gene: TRBJ2-7
V gene: TRBV20-1
D gene: NA
clone size: few
CDR3 DNA: TGCAGTGCTAGCGGTCAGGGGCTGCCCGAGCAGTACTTC
CDR3 protein: CSASGQGLPEQYF

J gene: TRBJ2-1
V gene: TRBV6-1
D gene: NA
clone size: NA
CDR3 DNA: TGTGCCAGCAGTGAACGACATGTGGATCGTGAGCAGTTCTTC
CDR3 protein: CASSERHVDREQFF

J gene: TRBJ2-5
V gene: TRBV20-1
D gene: TRBD1
clone size: few
CDR3 DNA: TGCAGTGCTAACCTCAGGGGGTGGCAAGAGACCCAGTACTTC
CDR3 protein: CSANLRGWQETQYF

J gene: TRBJ2-5
V gene: TRBV21-1
D gene: NA
clone size: NA
CDR3 DNA: TGTGCCAGCAGCTCCCAGACGGGACAGGGTGGTCGAGAGACCCAGTACTTC
CDR3 protein: CASSSQTGQGGRETQYF

J gene: TRBJ2-2
V gene: TRBV20-1
D gene: NA
clone size: NA
CDR3 DNA: TGCAGTGCTAGAGCAAGTCCGGGACACCTCACCGGGGAGCTGTTTTTT
CDR3 protein: CSARASPGHLTGELFF

J gene: TRBJ1-2
V gene: TRBV18
D gene: NA
clone size: NA
CDR3 DNA: TGTGCCAGCTCACCACCGTCAGGCAACTATGGCTACACCTTC
CDR3 protein: CASSPPSGNYGYTF

J gene: TRBJ1-1
V gene: TRBV29-1
D gene: NA
clone size: NA
CDR3 DNA: TGCAGCGTTGATCGGGGTAGGACGGCTGAAGCTTTCTTT
CDR3 protein: CSVDRGRTAEAFF

J gene: TRBJ2-1
V gene: TRBV5-1
D gene: TRBD2
clone size: few
CDR3 DNA: TGCGCCAGCAGCGGGAGGGCGGCTGAGCAGTTCTTC
CDR3 protein: CASSGRAAEQFF

J gene: TRBJ2-5
V gene: TRBV3-1
D gene: TRBD2
clone size: few
CDR3 DNA: TGTGCCAGCAGCCGGGGGTCTGGTAGCGGGGGAAAAGAGACCCAGTACTTC
CDR3 protein: CASSRGSGSGGKETQYF

J gene: TRBJ2-3
V gene: TRBV5-1
D gene: TRBD1
clone size: few
CDR3 DNA: TGCGCCAGCAGCTGGGACAGGGGAAGAGATACGCAGTATTTT
CDR3 protein: CASSWDRGRDTQYF

J gene: TRBJ2-7
V gene: TRBV20-1
D gene: TRBD1
clone size: NA
CDR3 DNA: TGCAGTGCCTCATTACAGGGGTACGAGCAGTACTTC
CDR3 protein: CSASLQGYEQYF

J gene: TRBJ2-7
V gene: TRBV28
D gene: NA
clone size: NA
CDR3 DNA: TGTGCCAGCAGCTTTGCGAGGGGCGCGTCATCCTACGAGCAGTACTTC
CDR3 protein: CASSFARGASSYEQYF

J gene: TRBJ2-1
V gene: TRBV20-1
D gene: TRBD1
clone size: few
CDR3 DNA: TGCAGTGTGACGACAGGGCACAATGAGCAGTTCTTC
CDR3 protein: CSVTTGHNEQFF

J gene: TRBJ2-7
V gene: TRBV20-1
D gene: TRBD2
clone size: NA
CDR3 DNA: TGCAGTGCTTCCGGGACTAGCGGGAGTTCCGGGTTGGAGCAGTACTTC
CDR3 protein: CSASGTSGSSGLEQYF